In its sample, the clone carrying this T cell receptor (beta chain) was seen many times. A junction end diverges from the germline sequence, so it may reflect a read error. Primers used in a second PCR of roughly 6 to 11 cycles were a sample-barcoded 5' primer and a J-beta primer mix. TCRdb reprocessed the 5' RACE reads via MiXCR and lists one record per CDR3 protein. The profile shows 1.5 million to 2 million distinct CDR3 sequences, roughly 30% of them singletons. These data originate in a study of blood T cells in healthy people across ages. The sample consisted of blood. This TCR came from a woman aged 30 to 39 in good health.

As DNA, the CDR3 is TGTGCCAGCAGTCCGGGACTAGGTGATGAGCAGTTCTTC. This sequence encodes CASSPGLGDEQFF. The V and J genes are TRBV5-1 and TRBJ2-1; 8 bases are shared with TRBD2. Germline V lookup: CDR1 SGHRS, CDR2 YFSETQ. The CDR3 contains 13 residues.